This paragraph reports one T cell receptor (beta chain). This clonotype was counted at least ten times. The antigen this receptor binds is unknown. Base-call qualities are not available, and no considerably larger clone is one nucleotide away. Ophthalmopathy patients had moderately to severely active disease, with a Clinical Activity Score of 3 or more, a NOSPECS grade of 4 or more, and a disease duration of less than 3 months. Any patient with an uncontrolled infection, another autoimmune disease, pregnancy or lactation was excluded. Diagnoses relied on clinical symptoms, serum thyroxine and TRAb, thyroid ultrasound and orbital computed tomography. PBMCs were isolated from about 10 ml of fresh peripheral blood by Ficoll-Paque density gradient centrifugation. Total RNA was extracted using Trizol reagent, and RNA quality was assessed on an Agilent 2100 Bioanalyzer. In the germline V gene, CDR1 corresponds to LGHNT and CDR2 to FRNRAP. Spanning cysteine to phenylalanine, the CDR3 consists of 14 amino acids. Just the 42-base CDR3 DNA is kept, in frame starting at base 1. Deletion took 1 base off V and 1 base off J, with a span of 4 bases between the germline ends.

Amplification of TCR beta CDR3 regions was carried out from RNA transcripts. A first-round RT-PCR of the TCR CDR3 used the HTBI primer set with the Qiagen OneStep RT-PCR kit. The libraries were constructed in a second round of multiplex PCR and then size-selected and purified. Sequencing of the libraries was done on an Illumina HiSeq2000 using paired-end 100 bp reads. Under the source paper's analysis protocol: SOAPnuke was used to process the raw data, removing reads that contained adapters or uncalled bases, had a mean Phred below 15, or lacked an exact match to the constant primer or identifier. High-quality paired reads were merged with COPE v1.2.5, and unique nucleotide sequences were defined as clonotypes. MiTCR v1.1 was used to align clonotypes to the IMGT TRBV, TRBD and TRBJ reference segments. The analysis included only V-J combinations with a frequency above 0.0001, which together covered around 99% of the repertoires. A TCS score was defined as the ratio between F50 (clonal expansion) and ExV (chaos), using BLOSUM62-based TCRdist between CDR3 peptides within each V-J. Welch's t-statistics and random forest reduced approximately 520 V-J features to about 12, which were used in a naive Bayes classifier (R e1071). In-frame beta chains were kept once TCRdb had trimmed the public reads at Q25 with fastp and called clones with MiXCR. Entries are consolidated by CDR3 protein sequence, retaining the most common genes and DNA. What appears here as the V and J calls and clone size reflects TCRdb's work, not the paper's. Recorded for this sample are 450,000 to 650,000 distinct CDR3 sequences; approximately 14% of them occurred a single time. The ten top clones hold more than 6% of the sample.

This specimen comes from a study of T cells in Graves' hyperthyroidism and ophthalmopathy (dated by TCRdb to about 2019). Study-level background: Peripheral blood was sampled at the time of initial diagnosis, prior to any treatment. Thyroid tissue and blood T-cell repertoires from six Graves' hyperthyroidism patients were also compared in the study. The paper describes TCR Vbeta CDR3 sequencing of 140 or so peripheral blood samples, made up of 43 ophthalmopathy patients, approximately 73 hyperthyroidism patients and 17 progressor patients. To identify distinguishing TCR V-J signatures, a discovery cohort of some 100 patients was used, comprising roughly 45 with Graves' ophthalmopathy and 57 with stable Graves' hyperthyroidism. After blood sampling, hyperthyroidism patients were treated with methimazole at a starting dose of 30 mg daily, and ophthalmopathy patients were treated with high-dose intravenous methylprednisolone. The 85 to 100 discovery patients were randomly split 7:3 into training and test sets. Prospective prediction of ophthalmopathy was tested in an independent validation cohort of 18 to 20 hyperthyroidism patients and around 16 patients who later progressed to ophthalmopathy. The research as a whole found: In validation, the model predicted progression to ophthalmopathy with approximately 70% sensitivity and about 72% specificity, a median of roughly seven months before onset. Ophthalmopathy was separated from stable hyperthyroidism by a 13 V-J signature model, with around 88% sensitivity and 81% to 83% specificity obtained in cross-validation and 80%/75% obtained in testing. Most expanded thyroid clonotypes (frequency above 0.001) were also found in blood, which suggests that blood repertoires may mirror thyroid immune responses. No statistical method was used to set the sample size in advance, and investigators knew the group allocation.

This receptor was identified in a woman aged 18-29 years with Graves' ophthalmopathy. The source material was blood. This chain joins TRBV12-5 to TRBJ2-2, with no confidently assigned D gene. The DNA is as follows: TGTGCTAGTGGTTTGGGACTGAACACCGGGGAGCTGTTTTTT. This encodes CASGLGLNTGELFF.